The present TCR beta chain was sequenced within a study of CD8 T cells in ankylosing spondylitis. By quantitative 5'-RACE with molecular barcodes, the TCR beta libraries were made. TCRdb recomputed calls from the 5' RACE reads with MiXCR, one row per CDR3 protein. The table shows around 770,000 distinct CDR3 sequences, with 15% to 20% occurring only once. Findings of the study overall: Several of the motif variants were reported before in synovial fluid and blood from reactive arthritis. It appeared that ankylosing spondylitis blood was characterized by a TCR beta motif of under ten highly homologous variants.

The CDR3 has 14 amino acids. Germline V gene data show CDR1 as SEHNR and CDR2 as FQNEAQ (reference sequence). Trimming removed 1 base from V and 14 bases from J, with 18 bases in between. As regards this clonotype: Its antigen remains unidentified.

The sequencing sample was made of blood, either unsorted or a sorted T cell fraction (not recorded which). The TCR was taken from a male donor with ankylosing spondylitis. The rearrangement joins TRBV7-9 to TRBJ1-5; possibly TRBD1 for D (5 bases). CDR3: CASSLGEGTAAKHF. The CDR3 DNA sequence: TGTGCCAGCAGCTTAGGGGAGGGGACGGCAGCCAAGCATTTT.